Each of the 27 T cell receptor beta chains below was sequenced from the same sample in a study of metastatic and nonmetastatic thyroid tumors. Using MiXCR, TCRdb reanalyzed the PCR reads. The table records approximately 17,000 clones, roughly 24% of them present only once. Each patient came to thyroid surgery without any prior treatment (of any kind). The sample taken for sequencing was blood. These receptors all stem from a male donor with papillary thyroid cancer or a benign thyroid nodule (not recorded which). Some clones in this sample may be carry-over from other donors' samples.

This clone occurred many times. A much larger clonotype is one base distant, so this may be a read error. The chain has TRBV11-3 and TRBJ1-4; D is unclear. The CDR3 totals 12 residues. Germline V gene data show CDR1 as SGHNT and CDR2 as YENEEA. CDR3 nucleotides: TGTGCCAGCAGCGAAGGATATGAAAAACTGTCTTTT. This gives the protein CASSEGYEKLSF.

This clone qualifies as medium-sized. V and J are TRBV12-3 or TRBV12-4 and TRBJ1-2; TRBD1 might be the D (6 bases). V dropped 6 bases and J dropped 4 bases, with 12 bases sitting between them. CDR3 length equals 13 residues. CDR3 nucleotide sequence: TGTGCCAGCAGCACAGGGTTAGGCTATGGCTACACCTTC. Translation: CASSTGLGYGYTF.

The rearrangement links TRBV6-1 to TRBJ2-7; TRBD2 agrees at 11 bases. Germline CDR1 is MNHNS and CDR2 is SASEGT. V was clipped by 7 bases and J by 2 bases; unmatched bases: 7. The CDR3 has 15 residues. CDR3 sequence: CASTGTSGNPYEQYF. The CDR3 nucleotides are TGTGCCAGCACAGGGACTAGCGGAAATCCCTACGAGCAGTACTTC.

The table lists this clone with many counts. The sample carries other DNA sequences with the same CDR3. The chain carries TRBV6-1 and TRBJ1-4; the match to TRBD1 covers 10 bases. Germline assignment: CDR1 MNHNS and CDR2 SASEGT. V shed 4 bases, J shed 6 bases, and the junction held 8 bases outside the gene matches. The CDR3 has 16 residues. The CDR3: CASSANPGTGDEKLFF. For the CDR3, the DNA is TGTGCCAGCAGTGCGAATCCCGGGACAGGGGATGAAAAACTGTTTTTT.

This chain joins TRBV6-1 and TRBJ1-1; maybe TRBD1 (5 bases). V was pared by 4 bases and J by 4 bases, with 10 bases between. There are 13 residues in the CDR3. Germline V gene sequence: CDR1 MNHNS, CDR2 SASEGT. The CDR3 reads CASSVRVRTEAFF. The CDR3, as DNA: TGTGCCAGCAGTGTCAGGGTTCGCACTGAAGCTTTCTTT.

Many counts were recorded for this clone. This chain connects TRBV7-6 to TRBJ1-4; D unclear. CDR1 SGHVS and CDR2 FNYEAQ come from the germline V gene. This CDR3 contains 15 residues. Trimming pared 0 bases from V and 0 bases from J, leaving 5 bases between. CDR3 bases: TGTGCCAGCAGCTTAGCCCCCGCAACTAATGAAAAACTGTTTTTT. Translation gives CASSLAPATNEKLFF.

This clone was detected ten times or more. The chain employs TRBV7-2 and TRBJ2-6; D possibly corresponds to TRBD1 (5 bases). Between the trimmed V and J ends, which lost 5 bases and 1 base, there was a span of 12 bases. The germline CDR1 and CDR2 sequences are SGHTA and FQGNSA. CDR3 length: 16 residues. The CDR3 DNA reads as TGTGCCAGCAGCCGAGACAGCTCGTCTGGGGCCAACGTCCTGACTTTC. It specifies CASSRDSSSGANVLTF. The full variable domain, with the rest looked up from reference TRBV7-2 and TRBJ2-6, is GAGVSQSPSNKVTEKGKDVELRCDPISGHTALYWYRQSLGQGLEFLIYFQGNSAPDKSGLPSDRFSAERTGGSVSTLTIQRTQQEDSAVYLCASSRDSSSGANVLTFGAGSRLTVL.

A few counts support this clone. This chain joins TRBV28 and TRBJ2-7; TRBD2 might be the D (6 bases). From germline, CDR1 is MDHEN and CDR2 SYDVKM. The CDR3 extends over 12 amino acids. Trimming pared 5 bases from V and 5 bases from J, leaving 10 bases between. The CDR3 protein is CASSHGRHEQYF. DNA for the CDR3: TGTGCCAGCAGTCATGGGAGGCACGAGCAGTACTTC.

This chain joins TRBV28 and TRBJ1-3, with unresolved D. Per germline, CDR1 MDHEN and CDR2 SYDVKM. The CDR3 is 12 residues long. V was pared by 5 bases and J by 2 bases, with 4 bases between. The CDR3 reads CASSRAGNTIYF. The CDR3 DNA sequence: TGTGCCAGCAGTCGGGCTGGAAACACCATATATTTT.

The table lists this clone with many counts. The chain employs TRBV12-3 or TRBV12-4 and TRBJ2-5; D is unresolved. The CDR3 length is 12 residues. Trimming cost V 9 bases and J 7 bases, with 15 bases left between them. CDR3 amino acids: CASAWDSGTQYF. DNA of the CDR3: TGTGCCAGTGCGTGGGATTCGGGGACCCAGTACTTC.

This clone is categorized as medium-sized. The gene calls are TRBV20-1 and TRBJ2-1; the D gene is possibly TRBD2 (7 bases). The ends were cut back, 0 bases at V and 0 bases at J, with 15 bases in the middle. Germline values: CDR1 DFQATT, CDR2 SNEGSKA (reference sequence). There are 17 residues in the CDR3. The CDR3 nucleotides read TGCAGTGCTAGAGAGTTGGGAGGGGGTTACTCCTACAATGAGCAGTTCTTC. This sequence encodes CSARELGGGYSYNEQFF.

This clone was observed a few times. The germline gene is not matched at one end of the junction; a read error may be the cause. The genes are TRBV6-9 and TRBJ1-3, with 10 nucleotides matching TRBD1. The CDR3 is 15 residues long. Germline loops: CDR1 MNHGY, CDR2 SVAAGI. This CDR3 is CVSSYGTGAGNTIYF. CDR3 in DNA: TGTGTCAGCAGTTACGGGACAGGGGCTGGAAACACCATATATTTT.

In this sample, this clone is medium-sized. J is TRBJ2-1 and V is TRBV11-3; 8 positions agree with TRBD2. Germline V gene sequence: CDR1 SGHNT, CDR2 YENEEA. The CDR3 length is 13 residues. Trimming removed 5 bases from V and 7 bases from J; junction bases left unmatched: 4. The CDR3 DNA is TGTGCCAGCAGCCGGATAGCGGGAAATGAGCAGTTCTTC. Encoded protein: CASSRIAGNEQFF.

The V gene is TRBV19, the J gene TRBJ1-1; D ambiguous. The CDR3 is 13 residues long. Trimming stripped 3 bases from V and 4 bases from J, with 9 bases between. The germline gives CDR1 LNHDA, CDR2 SQIVND (reference sequence). CDR3 loop: CASSIMGSTEAFF. The CDR3 bases are TGTGCCAGTAGTATTATGGGGTCCACTGAAGCTTTCTTT.

By sample fraction, this clone is medium-sized. The CDR3 here is CASSGYGYDGELFF. The CDR3, as DNA: TGTGCCAGCAGTGGGTACGGGTACGACGGGGAGCTGTTTTTT. V and J are TRBV12-3 or TRBV12-4 and TRBJ2-2; no firm D call. This CDR3 contains 14 residues. The ends were cut back, 5 bases at V and 7 bases at J, with 14 bases in the middle.

There are many counts of this clone. The chain employs TRBV4-2 and TRBJ2-3; TRBD1 matches 11 bases. The CDR3 contains 15 residues. Germline trimming cut 1 base from V and 4 bases from J; bases unmatched to any gene: 1. The germline CDR1 and CDR2 sequences are LGHNA and YNFKEQ. The CDR3 DNA follows: TGTGCCAGCAGCCAAGGGACAGGGGGCGCAGATACGCAGTATTTT. Residues: CASSQGTGGADTQYF.

This clone is medium-sized (0.01 to 0.1%). This chain links TRBV20-1 with TRBJ2-7, with D tentatively TRBD1 or TRBD2 (6 bases each). Germline CDR1 and CDR2: DFQATT and SNEGSKA (reference sequence). The V and J ends lost 6 bases and 3 bases respectively, with 15 bases between them. This CDR3 is built from 13 residues. DNA for the CDR3: TGCAGTGCCGTTGGGGGGCTTATCTACGAGCAGTACTTC. Its translation: CSAVGGLIYEQYF.

J is TRBJ1-2 and V is TRBV28, with D possibly being TRBD1 (6 bases). Per germline, CDR1 MDHEN and CDR2 SYDVKM. V dropped 6 bases and J dropped 6 bases, with 11 bases sitting between them. This CDR3 contains 12 residues. CDR3 bases: TGTGCCAGCAGCAGCAGACAGGATGGCTACACCTTC. It yields the protein CASSSRQDGYTF.

This clone occurred many times. This rearrangement joins TRBV15 to TRBJ2-1; D might be TRBD2 (5 bases). Germline CDR1 reads LNHNV; CDR2 reads YYDKDF (reference sequence). V lost 0 bases and J lost 0, with 15 bases in between. This CDR3 has 18 residues. The CDR3 spells CATSRDMRTLISYNEQFF. CDR3 sequence (DNA): TGTGCCACCAGCAGAGATATGCGGACTCTCATCTCCTACAATGAGCAGTTCTTC.

This sequence joins TRBV6-1 and TRBJ1-1, with 7 bases that match TRBD1. V lost 7 bases, J lost 8 bases, and 13 bases stayed unmatched. The CDR3 consists of 14 residues. Germline V gene data show CDR1 as MNHNS and CDR2 as SASEGT. CDR3 sequence reads: CASKLGQHEREAFF. DNA of the CDR3: TGTGCCAGCAAGTTGGGACAGCACGAAAGGGAAGCTTTCTTT.

As for this clone: One base away lies a much larger clone, so this may be a sequencing read error. The CDR3 carries no conserved terminal phenylalanine or tryptophan, so it likely arises from a read error. The chain recombines TRBV3-1 with TRBJ1-5; no reliable D call. The CDR3 totals 15 residues. Germline V CDR1 and CDR2: LGHDT, YNNKEL (reference sequence). The V and J ends lost 1 base and 2 bases respectively, with 9 bases between them. The CDR3 coding sequence is TGTGCCAGCAGCCAAGGAGGCAGGCGCAATCAGCCCCAGCATCTT. Amino acid sequence: CASSQGGRRNQPQHL.

Ten or more counts support this clone. The chain links TRBV7-2 to TRBJ1-2; 9 bases are shared with TRBD1. The CDR3 length is 13 residues. Germline CDR1 is SGHTA and CDR2 is FQGNSA. The junction had 4 bases not matched to a gene; V was cut back by 5 bases and J by 6 bases. The CDR3 loop reads CASSLRDRDGYTF. The CDR3 nucleotides read TGTGCCAGCAGCCTCCGGGACAGGGATGGCTACACCTTC.

This clone is labeled as medium-sized (0.01 to 0.1%). The chain is built from TRBV6-1 and TRBJ1-1, with D uncertain. Trimming took 5 bases from V and 1 from J, leaving 11 bases between them. The germline gives CDR1 MNHNS, CDR2 SASEGT. This CDR3 has 14 residues. CDR3 nucleotide sequence: TGTGCCAGCAGTCCCCAGGATGGGAACACTGAAGCTTTCTTT. Translated: CASSPQDGNTEAFF.

This clone was counted ten times or more. J is TRBJ1-1 and V is TRBV25-1; D remains unclear. V was shortened by 2 bases and J by 2 bases, with 9 bases between the two germline ends. From germline, CDR1 is MGHDK and CDR2 SYGVNS. The CDR3 is 14 amino acids. The CDR3 loop reads CASSELDHNTEAFF. In DNA, the CDR3 is TGTGCCAGCAGTGAACTTGACCATAACACTGAAGCTTTCTTT. Looking up the rest from reference TRBV25-1 and TRBJ1-1 gives the full variable domain: EADIYQTPRYLVIGTGKKITLECSQTMGHDKMYWYQQDPGMELHLIHYSYGVNSTEKGDLSSESTVSRIRTEHFPLTLESARPSHTSQYLCASSELDHNTEAFFGQGTRLTVV.

This clone is medium-sized in the sample. This chain connects TRBV7-8 to TRBJ1-5, with unresolved D. This CDR3 comprises 17 residues. V shed 1 base and J shed 4 bases, with 17 bases lying between them. Germline CDR1 is SGHVS and CDR2 is FQNEAQ. CDR3 loop: CASSLGRGMVGNQPQHF. CDR3 in DNA: TGTGCCAGCAGCTTAGGGCGAGGGATGGTAGGTAATCAGCCCCAGCATTTT.

The chain recombines TRBV11-3 with TRBJ2-2, with D maybe TRBD1 (7 bases). Trimming removed 5 bases at V and 1 base at J, with 14 bases between. The CDR3 has 16 residues. CDR1 and CDR2 (germline): SGHNT, YENEEA. Here the CDR3 DNA reads TGTGCCAGCAGCCGGGAGCGGACAGGGAACACCGGGGAGCTGTTTTTT. It codes for CASSRERTGNTGELFF.

The chain recombines TRBV5-6 with TRBJ2-1; tentatively, D is TRBD1 (6 bases). CDR3 length equals 17 residues. Germline V lookup: CDR1 SGHDT, CDR2 YYEEEE. The V and J ends lost 4 bases and 11 bases respectively, with 28 bases between them. In DNA, the CDR3 is TGTGCCAGCAGCAGTTTAACCTCAGGGGTTTTATGGGGCAAGCAGTTCTTC. Translating gives CASSSLTSGVLWGKQFF.